This T cell receptor (beta chain) was identified during a study of siplizumab effects on memory and regulatory T cells. Points from the study as a whole: Among alloreactive clones, only a minor fraction mapped to unstimulated subsets. Roughly 80-95% of proliferating CD4+ or CD8+ clones defied assignment to a naive or memory phenotype. Alloreactive sequences tracing back to unstimulated CD4+ memory cells fell significantly with siplizumab. Researchers did not confirm the suppressive function of proliferating Tregs from siplizumab cultures.

About this clone itself: Antigen: not known.

Profiling relied on immunoSEQ multiplex PCR, and the TCRdb table lists in-frame clones only, not all of them. The sample includes 75,000 to 100,000 clones, around 94% of them seen just once. Germline values: CDR1 LNHDA, CDR2 SQIVND (reference sequence). Trimming stripped 5 bases from V and 0 bases from J, with 13 bases between. The CDR3 extends over 16 amino acids. The chain links TRBV19 to TRBJ2-2; no clear D gene. Sequencing was carried out using non-Treg CD4+ T cells sorted from blood. The TCR comes from a human donor in good health. The CDR3 protein is CASSEALVPNTGELFF. In DNA, the CDR3 is TGTGCCAGTAGTGAAGCCCTAGTACCGAACACCGGGGAGCTGTTTTTT.